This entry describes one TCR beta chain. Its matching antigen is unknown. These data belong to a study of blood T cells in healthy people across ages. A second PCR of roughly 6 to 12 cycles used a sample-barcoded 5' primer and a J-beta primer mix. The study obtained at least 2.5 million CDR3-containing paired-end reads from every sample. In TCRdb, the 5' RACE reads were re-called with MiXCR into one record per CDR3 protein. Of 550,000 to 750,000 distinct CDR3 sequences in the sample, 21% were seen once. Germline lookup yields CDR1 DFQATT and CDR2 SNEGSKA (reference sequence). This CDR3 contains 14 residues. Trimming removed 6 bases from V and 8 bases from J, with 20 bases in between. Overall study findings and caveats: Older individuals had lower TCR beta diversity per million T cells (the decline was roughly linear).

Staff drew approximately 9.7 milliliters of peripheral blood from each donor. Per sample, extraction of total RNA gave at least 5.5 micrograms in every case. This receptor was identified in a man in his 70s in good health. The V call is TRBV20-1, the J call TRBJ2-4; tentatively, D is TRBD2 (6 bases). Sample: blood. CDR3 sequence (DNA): TGCAGTGCGGAGGGGTACAGGTCGGGTGACATTCAGTACTTC. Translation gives CSAEGYRSGDIQYF.